This TCR beta chain was recorded in a study of blood T cell repertoires in COVID-19. Across the whole study: The study drew acute and convalescent COVID-19 samples from the United States, Italy and Spain. The cDNA or gDNA used as material had been derived from T cells, B-cell-depleted T cells, or PBMCs.

This clone was recorded a few times. This CDR3 has 14 amino acids. Germline lookup yields CDR1 SGHVS and CDR2 FQNEAQ. V lost 3 bases, J lost 2 bases, and 10 bases lay in between. In the source study's methods: How many nucleated cells were present was estimated from reference gene primer amplification. The protocol was immunoSEQ multiplex PCR, while the TCRdb copy is restricted to in-frame clones and leaves out a portion. D and trimming come from the DNA, and the V and J calls and clone size come from that table. The sample records 150,000 to 200,000 clones, 90% being singletons. Specimen: peripheral blood. The source is a man aged 60 to 75 with active or convalescent COVID-19. V is TRBV7-8 and J is TRBJ1-2; D is uncertain. DNA for the CDR3: TGTGCCAGCAGCTTGGATGCAGGAAACTATGGCTACACCTTC. Encoded protein: CASSLDAGNYGYTF. Looking up the rest from reference TRBV7-8 and TRBJ1-2 gives the full variable domain: GAGVSQSPRYKVAKRGQDVALRCDPISGHVSLFWYQQALGQGPEFLTYFQNEAQLDKSGLPSDRFFAERPEGSVSTLKIQRTQQEDSAVYLCASSLDAGNYGYTFGSGTRLTVV.